This T cell receptor (beta chain) appears in the sequencing data of a study of somatic mutations in cytotoxic T cells in rheumatoid arthritis (dated by TCRdb to 2015 to 2018). About the study as a whole: Some V beta antibody-stained T-cell populations were flow-sorted on a FACSAria II or Sony SH800 at nearly 100% purity, and sorted V beta1+ cells also underwent TCRB sequencing. To characterize clonality, the study used TCRB deep sequencing while asking whether somatic mutations are carried by expanded CD8+ T-cell clones in newly diagnosed, untreated rheumatoid arthritis. A total of around 62 rheumatoid arthritis patients and 20 healthy controls underwent TCRB deep sequencing. Median age was essentially the same in the patient group and the control group.

The investigation overall reported the following: The antigen targets of the expanded CD8+ clones were unknown, and absence from virus-specific databases did not rule out viral specificity. Rheumatoid arthritis patients and age-matched healthy controls did not significantly differ in CD8+ T-cell clonality. The slight TRBV07 underrepresentation in patients was not adjusted for multiple comparisons. An increase of CD8+ clonality with age was seen in patients (Spearman r of about 0.49) but not in healthy controls. In about an eighth of the roughly 65 patients, more than 20% of CD8+ cells belonged to the largest CD8+ clone, while several identical CD8+ TCRB sequences were shared between blood and synovial fluid.

This clone was seen just once. The antigen it binds to is not known. One base away there is no much larger clone; base qualities are not given. Inclusive of the bounding cysteine and phenylalanine, the CDR3 is 17 residues long. Of the read, only the CDR3 DNA is kept; its 51 bases are in frame from base 1. V is shortened by 5 bases, J by 2 bases, and the region joining them spans 19 bases. CDR1 is given as SGHAT and CDR2 as FQNNGV, both from the germline V gene. Healthy controls were over 15 blood donors whose buffy coats were used, with a median age of roughly 53 years (range about 20-75) and around 55% female. Flow cytometry confirmed the purity of CD4+ and CD8+ cells that had been isolated by positive magnetic bead selection on an AutoMACS. Isolation of peripheral blood mononuclear cells was done through Ficoll-Paque PLUS density gradient separation. Using Nucleospin Tissue or Tissue XS kits, DNA was extracted from CD4-enriched, CD8-enriched or PBMC samples, with quantification by a Qubit 2.0 fluorometer.

TCRB CDR3 sequencing used the immunoSEQ assay on genomic DNA. From the authors' description of their analysis: Nothing other than productive TCRB rearrangements was included in the analyses. A clone was defined by a unique TCRB CDR3 sequence, and clonality was computed as a productive clonality index based on Shannon entropy. Repertoire overlap between two samples was calculated from the template counts of each clone relative to total templates per sample. V-gene usage measured by flow cytometry correlated with TCRB sequencing V-gene usage, with a Spearman r of roughly 0.67. TCRdb holds this immuneACCESS table with in-frame rearrangements only. Some clones are missing; in checked studies, unresolved V genes explain under half, and the rest has no known cause. The V and J calls and clone size are taken from that table; D and trimming were inferred from the DNA. Across this sample there are about 20,000 clones, with about 86% seen only once. In total, the top ten clones hold 18% of the sample.

This clonotype was sampled from a woman aged 50 to 60 in good health. This sequence uses TRBV11-2 and TRBJ1-5; a tentative D call is TRBD1 (5 bases match). The sample comprised CD8+ T cells sorted from blood. The CDR3 amino acid sequence is: CASSLGKGPGGNQPQHF. Here is the DNA: TGTGCCAGCAGCCTAGGGAAGGGACCGGGCGGCAATCAGCCCCAGCATTTT.